Sequencing of this TCR beta chain was carried out in a study of cytomegalovirus exposure and HLA in healthy donors. General study results and limits: Association of a missense DCLRE1C variant with TCR beta V- and J-gene trimming was reported in a later analysis. In a later analysis, at a false discovery rate of 0.05, 15,000 to 20,000 TCR beta sequences matched HLA alleles. Rare TCR sequences predominated, though certain public TCRs were found in many donors.

PCR amplification relied on 60 Vbeta primers (plus 13 Jbeta primers). Clones were sequenced by immunoSEQ multiplex PCR, and TCRdb holds only the in-frame ones, with some missing. There are around 160,000 clones in the sample; 77% occur only once, and around 2.8% lies in the top ten. Notes on this clone: What it binds is not known.

CDR3 length: 17 amino acids. The genes are TRBV21-1 and TRBJ1-2; the table's D call TRBD1 went unverified against the DNA. TRBV21-1 is classified as a pseudogene. The receptor was isolated from a middle-aged woman in good health and CMV-seropositive. The sequencing input was PBMCs. CDR3 loop: CASSKRGTGGAPWGYTF. As DNA, the CDR3 is TGTGCCAGCAGCAAAAGGGGGACAGGGGGAGCCCCCTGGGGCTACACCTTC.